One sample yielded the 18 T cell receptor beta chains listed below, sequenced in a study of prognosis after radiotherapy for stage I lung cancer. From genomic DNA, two-round multiplex PCR was used to amplify TCR beta CDR3. During first-round PCR, primers specific to each TRBV and TRBJ gene were used. TCRdb re-called the multiplex PCR reads with MiXCR, one entry per CDR3 protein. The sample contains about 31,000 distinct CDR3 sequences, around 32% of which appear only once. The sequences come from PBMCs, collected before or after stereotactic body radiation therapy (not recorded which). All receptors come from a donor over 45 with non-small cell lung cancer.

The table lists this clonotype with many counts. The genes are TRBV19 and TRBJ2-7; 9 nucleotides match TRBD2. Per germline, CDR1 LNHDA and CDR2 SQIVND (reference sequence). The CDR3 has 15 amino acids. V lost 5 bases, J lost 0 bases, and 5 bases stayed unmatched. The DNA for the CDR3 is TGTGCCAGTAGTCAACAACTAGCGGGCTCCTACGAGCAGTACTTC. Protein sequence: CASSQQLAGSYEQYF.

This clonotype was observed at least ten times. The CDR3 sequence is CAISEDSHEQFF. The CDR3, as DNA: TGTGCCATCAGTGAGGACTCCCATGAGCAGTTCTTC. V is TRBV10-3 and J is TRBJ2-1; D not resolved. CDR3 length: 12 amino acids. V shed 2 bases and J shed 8 bases, with 7 bases lying between them. Germline V gene sequence: CDR1 ENHRY, CDR2 SYGVKD.

The chain carries TRBV5-6 and TRBJ2-7; 10 bases map to TRBD2. Per germline, CDR1 SGHDT and CDR2 YYEEEE. CDR3 length: 14 amino acids. V gave up 0 bases and J gave up 9 bases; unmatched junction bases: 6. The CDR3 DNA reads as TGTGCCAGCAGCTTGGAGACCGGACTAGCGGTGCAGTACTTC. This translates into CASSLETGLAVQYF. The variable domain in full, completed from reference TRBV5-6 and TRBJ2-7, reads DAGVTQSPTHLIKTRGQQVTLRCSPKSGHDTVSWYQQALGQGPQFIFQYYEEEERQRGNFPDRFSGHQFPNYSSELNVNALLLGDSALYLCASSLETGLAVQYFGPGTRLTVT.

The chain uses TRBV18 and TRBJ2-3; 8 positions agree with TRBD1. Germline values: CDR1 KGHSH, CDR2 LQKENI. There are 15 residues in the CDR3. The V segment lost 7 bases and the J segment 2 bases; nucleotides outside the gene matches: 8. This CDR3 is CASCRTGQSTDTQYF. In nucleotides, the CDR3 is TGTGCCAGCTGCCGGACAGGGCAGTCCACAGATACGCAGTATTTT.

The table lists this clonotype with many counts. The gene calls are TRBV20-1 and TRBJ2-3; the match to TRBD2 covers 11 bases. The CDR3 runs to 15 residues. The ends lost 6 bases at V and 1 base at J; junction bases unmatched: 6. CDR1 and CDR2 (germline): DFQATT, SNEGSKA (reference sequence). The CDR3 reads CSAQLAGGRTDTQYF. The CDR3 bases are TGCAGTGCCCAGCTAGCGGGAGGACGCACAGATACGCAGTATTTT.

This clonotype was counted once. One base away lies a much larger clone, so this may be a sequencing read error. V usage is TRBV20-1 and J usage is TRBJ2-5; no clear D. The CDR3 consists of 13 residues. Germline V CDR1 and CDR2: DFQATT, SNEGSKA (reference sequence). The ends were cut back, 5 bases at V and 5 bases at J, with 15 bases in the middle. As DNA, the CDR3 is TGCAGTGCTCCGATTGGTGGTAGCGAGACCCAGTACTTC. This codes for CSAPIGGSETQYF.

The chain recombines TRBV7-2 with TRBJ1-2, with 10 bases matching TRBD1. Trimming removed 3 bases from V and 4 bases from J; junction bases left unmatched: 5. The CDR3 contains 15 residues. CDR1 is SGHTA, CDR2 FQGNSA, per germline. The chain's CDR3 is CASSLTGGVGYGYTF. The CDR3 DNA sequence: TGTGCCAGCAGCTTGACAGGGGGCGTGGGCTATGGCTACACCTTC.

Only one count was recorded for this clonotype. Sequence at one end of the junction differs from germline and may be a read error. The V call is TRBV6-2 or TRBV6-3, the J call TRBJ1-6; D gene uncertain. Germline lookup yields CDR1 MNHEY and CDR2 SVGEGT. The CDR3 covers 13 residues. In nucleotides, the CDR3 is TGTACCAGCTTCAATGAGTACCTTTCACCCCTCCACTTT. It is translated as CTSFNEYLSPLHF.

This clonotype was counted many times. V is TRBV6-1 and J is TRBJ2-3; 8 bases agree with TRBD2. The CDR3 loop spans 13 amino acids. With V trimmed by 6 bases and J by 4 bases, 3 bases remained unmatched. Germline CDR1 reads MNHNS; CDR2 reads SASEGT. CDR3 amino acids: CASRLAVSDTQYF. The CDR3 region has the DNA TGTGCCAGCAGACTAGCGGTATCAGATACGCAGTATTTT.

In its sample, this clonotype was seen many times. This chain uses TRBV27 with TRBJ1-2; no firm D call. The CDR3 is made up of 15 amino acids. In germline, CDR1 is MNHEY, CDR2 SMNVEV (reference sequence). V was shortened by 6 bases and J by 2 bases, with 16 bases between the two germline ends. CDR3 region: CASRPRQDVNYGYTF. CDR3 bases: TGTGCCAGCAGGCCTCGACAAGATGTAAACTATGGCTACACCTTC.

This clonotype appeared many times. The chain joins TRBV20-1 to TRBJ2-7; no definite D call. Trimming removed 5 bases at V and 6 bases at J, with 11 bases between. Germline V gives CDR1 DFQATT, CDR2 SNEGSKA (reference sequence). This CDR3 region has 11 residues. This CDR3 reads CSAQSLGEQYF. The CDR3 nucleotides read TGCAGTGCTCAGAGTCTTGGCGAGCAGTACTTC.

Turning to this clonotype: A much more abundant neighbour one base away suggests this may be a read error. The chain is built from TRBV9 and TRBJ2-5, with D perhaps matching TRBD1 or TRBD2 (5 bases each). The CDR3 extends over 15 amino acids. The germline gives CDR1 SGDLS, CDR2 YYNGEE. The V and J ends lost 4 bases and 2 bases respectively, with 15 bases between them. CDR3 sequence reads: CASSLEGRVQETQYF. The CDR3 coding sequence is TGTGCCAGCAGCTTAGAGGGCAGGGTTCAAGAGACCCAGTACTTC.

V is TRBV20-1 and J is TRBJ2-1, with 11 positions matching TRBD2. V dropped 5 bases and J dropped 8; count of bases not matched to a gene: 8. This CDR3 spans 14 amino acids. Germline CDR1 and CDR2: DFQATT and SNEGSKA (reference sequence). CDR3 nucleotide sequence: TGCAGTGCTGTACAACTAGCGGGAGTTTATGAGCAGTTCTTC. Translated: CSAVQLAGVYEQFF.

This clonotype was recorded at least ten times. This chain uses TRBV11-2 with TRBJ2-3, with 13 bases aligning to TRBD2. CDR3 length: 16 residues. J lost 3 bases, V lost 2 bases, and 2 bases had no gene match. Germline CDR1 is SGHAT and CDR2 is FQNNGV. CDR3 in amino acids: CASSLRLAGGTDTQYF. The CDR3 region has the DNA TGTGCCAGCAGCTTAAGACTAGCGGGAGGAACAGATACGCAGTATTTT. The full variable domain, its missing parts supplied by reference TRBV11-2 and TRBJ2-3, is EAGVAQSPRYKIIEKRQSVAFWCNPISGHATLYWYQQILGQGPKLLIQFQNNGVVDDSQLPKDRFSAERLKGVDSTLKIQPAKLEDSAVYLCASSLRLAGGTDTQYFGPGTRLTVL.

This clonotype occurred many times. This chain joins TRBV20-1 and TRBJ2-1; D not resolved. CDR3 length: 15 amino acids. V lost 4 bases, J lost 7 bases, and 20 bases lay in between. Germline CDR1 is DFQATT and CDR2 is SNEGSKA (reference sequence). This CDR3 reads CSATHAREFGNEQFF. CDR3 in DNA: TGCAGTGCTACTCATGCGAGAGAGTTTGGGAATGAGCAGTTCTTC.

This clonotype was seen at least ten times. A read error may be the cause here, since a much bigger clone is one base away. This rearrangement joins TRBV12-3 or TRBV12-4 to TRBJ2-6; tentatively, D is TRBD1 or TRBD2 (5 bases each). Trimming cost V 4 bases and J 2 bases, with 12 bases left between them. This CDR3 has 16 residues. The CDR3 nucleotides are TGTGCCAGCAGTTCACTCGGGACCCCTGGGGCCAACGTCCTGACTTTC. Protein product: CASSSLGTPGANVLTF.

In its sample, this clonotype was seen many times. The chain is built from TRBV5-1 and TRBJ2-7; no clear D. Trimming cost V 4 bases and J 3 bases, with 14 bases left between them. This CDR3 contains 14 residues. Germline V gives CDR1 SGHRS, CDR2 YFSETQ. The CDR3 coding sequence is TGCGCCAGCAGCCTCGTGGGTGGCGGCTACGAGCAGTACTTC. Its translation is CASSLVGGGYEQYF.

This clonotype was picked up many times. This rearrangement joins TRBV5-1 to TRBJ1-1, with 7 bases identical to TRBD1. In germline, CDR1 is SGHRS, CDR2 YFSETQ. The V gene end was trimmed by 4 bases and the J gene end by 4 bases; junction bases not matched to a gene: 7. The CDR3 totals 14 residues. The CDR3 loop is CASSVQGEGTEAFF. CDR3 coding DNA: TGCGCCAGCAGCGTCCAGGGGGAAGGCACTGAAGCTTTCTTT.